The next 3 T cell receptor beta chains were all read from a single sample in a study of identical twins. TCRdb re-derived calls from the 5' RACE reads in MiXCR, one entry per CDR3 protein. The sample has some 600,000 distinct CDR3 sequences, about 7.6% seen once. The sample also formed part of further work on yellow fever vaccine responses in identical twins.

Source material: PBMCs. Receptor source: a woman between 18 and 30 years old in good health.

This clonotype was seen a few times. The CDR3 DNA sequence: TGTGCCAGCAGTTACGGGGGGGTCATGAACACTGAAGCTTTCTTT. Translated: CASSYGGVMNTEAFF. J is TRBJ1-1 and V is TRBV6-5, with D possibly matching TRBD1 (5 bases). Germline V gene data show CDR1 as MNHEY and CDR2 as SVGAGI. The CDR3 is made up of 15 amino acids. V lost 2 bases and J 0 bases, leaving 10 bases between the germline ends.

This clonotype has at least ten counts. The chain is built from TRBV5-6 and TRBJ1-6, with D possibly matching TRBD1 (6 bases). The germline CDR1 and CDR2 sequences are SGHDT and YYEEEE. The CDR3 loop spans 14 amino acids. V was clipped by 2 bases and J by 8 bases, with 11 bases between them. The chain's CDR3 is CASSFWEGDSPLHF. CDR3 nucleotides: TGTGCCAGCAGCTTTTGGGAGGGGGATTCACCCCTCCACTTT.

This clonotype was seen repeatedly, ten times or more. The V call is TRBV3-1, the J call TRBJ2-7, with 7 bases that match TRBD2. From germline, CDR1 is LGHDT and CDR2 YNNKEL (reference sequence). The J segment lost 7 bases and the V segment lost 6 bases, leaving 9 bases of the junction unmatched. The CDR3 is 13 amino acids. This CDR3 is CASSLSLAVEQYF. The CDR3 DNA sequence: TGTGCCAGCAGTCTCTCCCTAGCGGTGGAGCAGTACTTC.